The 14 T cell receptor beta chains reported below all come from one sample, sequenced in a study of shared clonotypes between healthy human individuals. Naivety among CD8 cells was defined by CD45RO negativity and positive CCR7 selection, thereby excluding terminally differentiated effector memory CD45RA+ cells. Here immunoSEQ multiplex PCR was the method, and the copy in TCRdb shows in-frame clones only, minus some. The sample holds 1.5 million to 2.5 million clones; about 95% are singletons and the top ten take 0.9% to 1.5%. Sequencing was carried out using naive CD8+ T cells sorted from blood. These receptor sequences come from a man aged 18 to 29 in good health.

The rearrangement links TRBV27 to TRBJ2-5; D remains unclear. Trimming took off 2 bases at V and 2 bases at J, with 9 bases between the two ends. The CDR3 contains 14 residues. The germline gives CDR1 MNHEY, CDR2 SMNVEV (reference sequence). CDR3 residues: CASSLMPDQETQYF. DNA of the CDR3: TGTGCCAGCAGTTTAATGCCCGATCAAGAGACCCAGTACTTC.

V is TRBV29-1 and J is TRBJ2-1; no clear D gene. The CDR3 covers 12 residues. In germline, CDR1 is SQVTM, CDR2 ANQGSEA. V was cut by 4 bases and J by 9 bases, with 13 bases left in between. CDR3 region: CSVASDRSEQFF. The CDR3 region has the DNA TGCAGCGTTGCCTCGGACCGCAGTGAGCAGTTCTTC.

This clone is a singleton in its sample. The chain has TRBV2 and TRBJ2-5; 7 bases fit TRBD2. Germline CDR1 reads SNHLY; CDR2 reads FYNNEI. The CDR3 runs to 16 residues. Germline trimming cut 6 bases from V and 5 bases from J; bases unmatched to any gene: 15. The CDR3 coding sequence is TGTGCCAGCAGCGCAGGCTGGCTAGCGGAAGGGGAGACCCAGTACTTC. This encodes CASSAGWLAEGETQYF.

Points on this clone: Other DNA sequences in the same sample also yield this CDR3. The V call is TRBV27, the J call TRBJ1-5; D unclear. The CDR3 runs 14 residues. Germline assignment: CDR1 MNHEY and CDR2 SMNVEV (reference sequence). Trimming took 2 bases from V and 4 from J, leaving 9 bases between them. CDR3 DNA: TGTGCCAGCAGTTTAGGCCAGCGGAATCAGCCCCAGCATTTT. Encoded protein: CASSLGQRNQPQHF.

This rearrangement joins TRBV5-4 to TRBJ1-2; D perhaps matches TRBD1 (6 bases). The germline CDR1 and CDR2 sequences are SGHNT and YYREEE (reference sequence). V lost 3 bases and J lost 4, with 13 bases in between. This CDR3 region has 14 residues. The CDR3 protein is CASSSGDTIYGYTF. The CDR3 nucleotides are TGTGCCAGCAGCTCGGGGGACACCATCTATGGCTACACCTTC.

The V gene is TRBV9, the J gene TRBJ1-6, with D maybe TRBD1 (5 bases). V shed 0 bases and J shed 8 bases, with 12 bases lying between them. The CDR3 sequence is 15 residues long. The germline V gene has CDR1 SGDLS and CDR2 YYNGEE. The DNA for the CDR3 is TGTGCCAGCAGCGTAGCTAGCGGGGCGCATTCACCCCTCCACTTT. Translated: CASSVASGAHSPLHF.

The rearrangement uses TRBV19 and TRBJ2-5, with 7 bases matching TRBD1. Trimming took 5 bases from V and 2 from J; bases not matched to a gene: 8. CDR1 is LNHDA and CDR2 is SQIVND in the germline V gene (reference sequence). This CDR3 has 15 residues. The CDR3 DNA follows: TGTGCCAGTAGTCCTTACAGGGGAACTCAAGAGACCCAGTACTTC. This encodes CASSPYRGTQETQYF.

The rearrangement links TRBV4-3 to TRBJ2-7; TRBD1 or TRBD2 may be the D gene (5 bases each). The CDR3 length is 14 residues. V lost 1 base, J lost 3 bases, and 10 bases lay in between. Per germline, CDR1 LGHNA and CDR2 YSLEER. DNA for the CDR3: TGCGCCAGCAGCCAAGGGCAGGGAGTCTACGAGCAGTACTTC. Encoded protein: CASSQGQGVYEQYF.

The chain combines TRBV10-2 with TRBJ2-1; 8 nucleotides agree with TRBD2. J lost 7 bases, V lost 0 bases, and 5 bases had no gene match. There are 15 residues in the CDR3. Germline-derived CDR1 and CDR2 are WSHSY and SAAADI. Here the CDR3 DNA reads TGCGCCAGCAGTGAGTCGCGCGGGGGGTGGAATGAGCAGTTCTTC. It codes for CASSESRGGWNEQFF.

The rearrangement joins TRBV28 to TRBJ2-3; 7 positions match TRBD2. Germline V gene data show CDR1 as MDHEN and CDR2 as SYDVKM. CDR3 length: 11 residues. V gave up 10 bases and J gave up 9 bases; unmatched junction bases: 7. The CDR3 spells CATSEGGTQYF. CDR3 bases: TGTGCCACCTCGGAGGGAGGGACGCAGTATTTT.

This clone was seen only once. This rearrangement joins TRBV18 to TRBJ1-1, with D perhaps matching TRBD1 (6 bases). In germline, CDR1 is KGHSH, CDR2 LQKENI. The CDR3 is 14 amino acids. Deletions cut 4 bases from V and 7 bases from J, with 16 bases between. The CDR3 region has the DNA TGTGCCAGCTCACGCATCGACAGGCCTAATGAAGCTTTCTTT. This codes for CASSRIDRPNEAFF.

This chain uses TRBV7-9 with TRBJ2-7; weak D call: TRBD2 (5 bases). The CDR3 extends over 14 amino acids. The germline gives CDR1 SEHNR, CDR2 FQNEAQ (reference sequence). V shed 4 bases and J shed 0 bases, with 10 bases lying between them. The CDR3 protein is CASSSASLSYEQYF. Written as DNA, the CDR3 is TGTGCCAGCAGCTCAGCTAGCCTCTCCTACGAGCAGTACTTC.

The rearrangement uses TRBV27 and TRBJ1-5, with D perhaps matching TRBD1 (5 bases). This CDR3 contains 14 residues. The V end lost 7 bases, the J end lost 9 bases, and 19 bases lay between the germline ends. In germline, CDR1 is MNHEY, CDR2 SMNVEV (reference sequence). This chain's CDR3 is CASTPAGPLGPQHF. In nucleotides, the CDR3 is TGTGCCAGCACCCCGGCGGGACCGCTAGGGCCCCAGCATTTT.

In regard to this clone: The same CDR3 also results from other DNA sequences found in this sample. The gene calls are TRBV30 and TRBJ2-7; D may be TRBD2 (5 bases). Germline CDR1 is GTSNPN and CDR2 is SVGIG (reference sequence). Trimming pared 2 bases from V and 0 bases from J, leaving 8 bases between. CDR3 length equals 13 residues. The CDR3 sequence: CAWSLGDSYEQYF. Here the CDR3 DNA reads TGTGCCTGGAGTCTCGGGGACTCCTACGAGCAGTACTTC.